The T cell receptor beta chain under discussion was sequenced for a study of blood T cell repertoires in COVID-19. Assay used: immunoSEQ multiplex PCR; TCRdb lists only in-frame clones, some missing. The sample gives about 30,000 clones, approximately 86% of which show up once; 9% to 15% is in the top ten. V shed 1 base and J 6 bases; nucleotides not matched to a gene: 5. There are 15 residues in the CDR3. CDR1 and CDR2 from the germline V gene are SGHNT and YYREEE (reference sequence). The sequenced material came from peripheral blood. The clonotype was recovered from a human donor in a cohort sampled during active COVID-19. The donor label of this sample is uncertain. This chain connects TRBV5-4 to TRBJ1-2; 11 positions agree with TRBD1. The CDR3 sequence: CASSLRTGGYDGYTF. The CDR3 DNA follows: TGTGCCAGCAGCTTGAGGACAGGGGGCTACGATGGCTACACCTTC.